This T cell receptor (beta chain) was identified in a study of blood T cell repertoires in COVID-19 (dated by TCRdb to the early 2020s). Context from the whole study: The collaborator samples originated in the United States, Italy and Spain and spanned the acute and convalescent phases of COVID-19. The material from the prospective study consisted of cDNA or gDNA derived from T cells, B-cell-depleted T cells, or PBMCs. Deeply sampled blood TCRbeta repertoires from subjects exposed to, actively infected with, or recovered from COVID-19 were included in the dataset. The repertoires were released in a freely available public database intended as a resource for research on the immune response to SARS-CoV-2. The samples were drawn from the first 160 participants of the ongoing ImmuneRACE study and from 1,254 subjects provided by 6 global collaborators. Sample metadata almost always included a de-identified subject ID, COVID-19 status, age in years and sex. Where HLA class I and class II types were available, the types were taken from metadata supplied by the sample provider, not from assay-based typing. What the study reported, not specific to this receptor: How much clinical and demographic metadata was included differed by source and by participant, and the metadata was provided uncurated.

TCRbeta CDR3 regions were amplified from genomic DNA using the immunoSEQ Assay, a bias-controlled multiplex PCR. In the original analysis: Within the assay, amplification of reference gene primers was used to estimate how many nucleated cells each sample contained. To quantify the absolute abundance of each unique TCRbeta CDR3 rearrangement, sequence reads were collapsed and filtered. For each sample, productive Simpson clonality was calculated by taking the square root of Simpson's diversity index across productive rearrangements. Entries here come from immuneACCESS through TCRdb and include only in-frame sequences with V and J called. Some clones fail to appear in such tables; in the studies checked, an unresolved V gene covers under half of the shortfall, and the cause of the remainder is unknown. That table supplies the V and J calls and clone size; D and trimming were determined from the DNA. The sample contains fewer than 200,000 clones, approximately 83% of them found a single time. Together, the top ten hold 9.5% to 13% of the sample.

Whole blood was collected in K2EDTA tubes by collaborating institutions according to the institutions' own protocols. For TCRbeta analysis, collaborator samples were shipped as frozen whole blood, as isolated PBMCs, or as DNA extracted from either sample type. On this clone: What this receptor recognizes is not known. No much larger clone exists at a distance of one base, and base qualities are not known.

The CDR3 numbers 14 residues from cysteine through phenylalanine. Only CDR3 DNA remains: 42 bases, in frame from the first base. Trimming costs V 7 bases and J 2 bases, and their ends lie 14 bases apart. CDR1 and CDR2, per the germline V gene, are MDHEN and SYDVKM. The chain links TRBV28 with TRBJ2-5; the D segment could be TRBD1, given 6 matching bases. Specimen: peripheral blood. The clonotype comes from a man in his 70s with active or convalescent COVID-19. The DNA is TGTGCCAGCAATCAACAGAGGGGGCAAGAGACCCAGTACTTC. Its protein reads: CASNQQRGQETQYF.